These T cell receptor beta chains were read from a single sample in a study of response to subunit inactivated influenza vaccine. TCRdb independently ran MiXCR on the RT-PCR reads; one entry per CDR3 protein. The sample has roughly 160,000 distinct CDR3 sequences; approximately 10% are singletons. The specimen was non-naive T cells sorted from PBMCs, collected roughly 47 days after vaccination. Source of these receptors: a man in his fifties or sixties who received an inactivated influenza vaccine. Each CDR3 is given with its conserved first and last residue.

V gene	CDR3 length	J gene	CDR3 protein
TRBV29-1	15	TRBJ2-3	CSVEGGAGVTDTQYF
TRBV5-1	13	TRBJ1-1	CASSFKGREQAFF
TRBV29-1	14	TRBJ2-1	CSVERLGDSNEQFF
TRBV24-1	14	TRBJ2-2	CATRDTGGTGELFF
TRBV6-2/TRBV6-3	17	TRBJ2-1	CASSPFGGRLINHEQFF
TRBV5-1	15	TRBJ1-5	CASSLAGTEYQPQHF
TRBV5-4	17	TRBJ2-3	CASSLGTSGGLADTQYF
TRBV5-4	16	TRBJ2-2	CASSTALAGYTGELFF
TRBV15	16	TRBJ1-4	CATSRDLGQGAEKLFF
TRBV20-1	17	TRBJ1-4	CSARKLKRTASNEKLFF
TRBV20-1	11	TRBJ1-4	CSASFNEKLFF
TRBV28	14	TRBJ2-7	CASSPSESVYEQYF
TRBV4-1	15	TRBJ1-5	CASSQVDADNQPQHF
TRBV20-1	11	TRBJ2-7	CSARTGREQYF
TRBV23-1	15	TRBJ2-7	CASSRRTGSSYEQYF
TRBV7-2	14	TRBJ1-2	CASSLAHGDYGYTF
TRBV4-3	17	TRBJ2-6	CASSQEIPGAGANVLTF
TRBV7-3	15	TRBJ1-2	CASSPSGLTNYGYTF
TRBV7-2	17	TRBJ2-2	CASSLLAGGPNTGELFF
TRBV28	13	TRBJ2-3	CASGSSYRDTQYF
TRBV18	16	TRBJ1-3	CASSPGVGSSGNTIYF
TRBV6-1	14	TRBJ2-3	CASSQGLAGATQYF